Each of the 25 T cell receptor beta chains below was sequenced from the same sample in a study of shared clonotypes between healthy human individuals. The repertoire was sequenced with immunoSEQ multiplex PCR; TCRdb's copy has only in-frame clones and lacks some. The data contain roughly 760,000 clones, around 72% of them seen just once; the ten biggest clones take up around 1.6%. What was sequenced was memory CD4+ T cells sorted from blood. Subset noted: CD45RA-negative fraction. The receptors originated from a woman in her 30s in good health.

At least ten counts were recorded for this clone. The rearrangement links TRBV7-8 to TRBJ1-2; D gene ambiguous. Germline-derived CDR1 and CDR2 are SGHVS and FQNEAQ. V dropped 10 bases and J dropped 4 bases, with 19 bases sitting between them. The CDR3 extends over 14 amino acids. This chain's CDR3 is CATSSGSPLYGYTF. The DNA of the CDR3 is TGTGCCACCTCCTCGGGCAGCCCCCTCTATGGCTACACCTTC.

The V call is TRBV7-2, the J call TRBJ2-3; D tentatively reads TRBD1 or TRBD2 (6 bases each). The germline V gene encodes CDR1 SGHTA and CDR2 FQGNSA. Between the trimmed V and J ends, which lost 2 bases and 3 bases, there was a span of 15 bases. The CDR3 covers 16 residues. CDR3 residues: CASSLSVGGGTDTQYF. The CDR3 DNA sequence: TGTGCCAGCAGCTTATCGGTGGGGGGCGGTACAGATACGCAGTATTTT.

The chain joins TRBV7-9 to TRBJ1-1; D is unresolved. Germline values: CDR1 SEHNR, CDR2 FQNEAQ (reference sequence). CDR3 length equals 11 residues. V dropped 5 bases and J dropped 5 bases, with 6 bases sitting between them. The DNA of the CDR3 is TGTGCCAGCAGCGCGGTTACTGAAGCTTTCTTT. The encoded protein is CASSAVTEAFF. Based on the CDR3 plus reference TRBV7-9 and TRBJ1-1, the full variable domain is DTGVSQNPRHKITKRGQNVTFRCDPISEHNRLYWYRQTLGQGPEFLTYFQNEAQLEKSRLLSDRFSAERPKGSFSTLEIQRTEQGDSAMYLCASSAVTEAFFGQGTRLTVV.

The chain joins TRBV7-9 to TRBJ2-7; 9 bases agree with TRBD1. The germline V gene encodes CDR1 SEHNR and CDR2 FQNEAQ (reference sequence). The CDR3 is made up of 14 amino acids. V lost 6 bases, J lost 1 base, and 4 bases stayed unmatched. CDR3 coding DNA: TGTGCCAGCAGTTCCGGGACAGGGTCCTACGAGCAGTACTTC. Its translation is CASSSGTGSYEQYF.

The V and J genes are TRBV27 and TRBJ1-5; D is possibly TRBD1 (5 bases). This CDR3 has 14 residues. V dropped 7 bases and J dropped 6 bases, with 16 bases sitting between them. The V gene's germline CDR1 is MNHEY and CDR2 SMNVEV (reference sequence). The CDR3 spells CASTLRQGIQPQHF. CDR3 coding DNA: TGTGCCAGCACTCTCCGTCAGGGTATTCAGCCCCAGCATTTT.

The chain uses TRBV7-2 and TRBJ2-7; D is ambiguous. CDR3 length equals 11 residues. V lost 1 base and J 6 bases, leaving 4 bases between the germline ends. CDR1 is SGHTA and CDR2 is FQGNSA in the germline V gene. The CDR3 DNA is TGTGCCAGCAGCTTAGTGCCCGAGCAGTACTTC. Its protein is CASSLVPEQYF.

The chain is built from TRBV19 and TRBJ1-5; D gene ambiguous. Germline V gene lookup returns CDR1 LNHDA and CDR2 SQIVND (reference sequence). The CDR3 loop spans 15 amino acids. V dropped 5 bases and J dropped 3 bases, with 14 bases sitting between them. This chain's CDR3 is CASSLVPVSNQPQHF. In nucleotides, the CDR3 is TGTGCCAGTAGTCTCGTGCCCGTCTCCAATCAGCCCCAGCATTTT.

This chain uses TRBV5-4 with TRBJ2-1; 7 bases line up with TRBD2. The CDR3 totals 15 residues. From germline, CDR1 is SGHNT and CDR2 YYREEE (reference sequence). The trim removed 0 bases at V and 5 bases at J, leaving 5 bases unmatched. CDR3 sequence (DNA): TGTGCCAGCAGCTTGGGGGGAGGGCCGGACAATGAGCAGTTCTTC. Residues: CASSLGGGPDNEQFF.

Comment on this clone: A much more abundant neighbour one base away suggests this may be a read error. Within the sample, other DNA sequences also encode this same CDR3. The chain employs TRBV5-1 and TRBJ1-2, with 9 bases matching TRBD1. The CDR3 is made up of 15 amino acids. The germline V gene encodes CDR1 SGHRS and CDR2 YFSETQ. V trimming: 0 bases; J trimming: 4 bases; junction bases outside the gene matches: 4. CDR3 sequence: CASSLGDRDTYGYTF. The CDR3 DNA reads as TGCGCCAGCAGCTTGGGGGACAGGGATACCTATGGCTACACCTTC. The complete variable domain, with remaining parts taken from reference TRBV5-1 and TRBJ1-2, reads KAGVTQTPRYLIKTRGQQVTLSCSPISGHRSVSWYQQTPGQGLQFLFEYFSETQRNKGNFPGRFSGRQFSNSRSEMNVSTLELGDSALYLCASSLGDRDTYGYTFGSGTRLTVV.

In its sample, this clone was seen a few times. The identical CDR3 is also encoded by other nucleotide sequences in the sample. The chain is built from TRBV5-1 and TRBJ2-7; 11 positions match TRBD1. This CDR3 is 15 amino acids long. V was pared by 4 bases and J by 3 bases, with 6 bases of the junction left unmatched. Germline V gene lookup returns CDR1 SGHRS and CDR2 YFSETQ. This chain's CDR3 is CASSDRTGGLYEQYF. CDR3 DNA: TGCGCCAGCAGCGACCGGACAGGGGGCCTCTACGAGCAGTACTTC.

The rearrangement links TRBV29-1 to TRBJ2-7; weak D call: TRBD1 (6 bases). CDR1 and CDR2 from the germline V gene are SQVTM and ANQGSEA. This CDR3 has 12 amino acids. V was trimmed by 5 bases and J by 5 bases, leaving 13 bases between them. The CDR3 spells CSVSRGIHEQYF. CDR3 DNA sequence: TGCAGCGTTTCCAGGGGTATTCACGAGCAGTACTTC.

The rearrangement joins TRBV6-5 to TRBJ1-1; possibly TRBD1 for D (5 bases). Germline values: CDR1 MNHEY, CDR2 SVGAGI. V lost 5 bases, J lost 3 bases, and 16 bases lay in between. The CDR3 has 15 amino acids. CDR3 in DNA: TGTGCCAGCAGTAATGGGGGGAGACAGTACACTGAAGCTTTCTTT. Protein product: CASSNGGRQYTEAFF.

In its sample, this clone was seen once. This chain links TRBV27 with TRBJ2-1; D gene ambiguous. The length of the CDR3 is 13 residues. The V gene's germline CDR1 is MNHEY and CDR2 SMNVEV (reference sequence). V was clipped by 1 base and J by 10 bases, with 11 bases between them. CDR3 amino acids: CASSLLIGREQFF. As DNA, the CDR3 is TGTGCCAGCAGTTTATTGATAGGCCGAGAGCAGTTCTTC.

The chain couples TRBV18 to TRBJ2-7; 8 nucleotides match TRBD2. The CDR3 sequence is 15 residues long. Losses at the gene ends were 5 bases for V and 1 base for J; bases not matched to a gene: 7. Germline-derived CDR1 and CDR2 are KGHSH and LQKENI. The CDR3, as DNA: TGTGCCAGCTCAACCGGACTAGCATCGTCCTACGAGCAGTACTTC. Amino acids: CASSTGLASSYEQYF.

The J gene is TRBJ2-3, the V gene TRBV30, with D maybe TRBD1 (6 bases). CDR3 length: 17 residues. With 1 base removed from V and 2 bases from J, the gap between germline ends came to 19 bases. Germline CDR1 GTSNPN, CDR2 SVGIG (reference sequence). In DNA, the CDR3 is TGTGCCTGGAGTGGTCGGGGACACAATCAAATCACAGATACGCAGTATTTT. This codes for CAWSGRGHNQITDTQYF.

This chain connects TRBV6-5 to TRBJ2-3; D gene ambiguous. Germline CDR1 and CDR2: MNHEY and SVGAGI. Trimming left V 2 bases short and J 2 bases short, with 14 bases between. The CDR3 has 16 amino acids. The CDR3 DNA reads as TGTGCCAGCAGTTACGATTACGGGTCTTTCACAGATACGCAGTATTTT. This gives the protein CASSYDYGSFTDTQYF.

J is TRBJ2-7 and V is TRBV2; D uncertain. Germline CDR1 reads SNHLY; CDR2 reads FYNNEI. Trimming removed 6 bases from V and 2 bases from J, with 8 bases in between. The CDR3 consists of 12 residues. CDR3 bases: TGTGCCAGCAGCCGGAGTCCCTACGAGCAGTACTTC. Translating it yields CASSRSPYEQYF.

The genes are TRBV10-2 and TRBJ2-3, with 9 bases lining up with TRBD2. CDR1 is WSHSY, CDR2 SAAADI, per germline. The CDR3 runs to 13 residues. V shed 7 bases, J shed 4 bases, and the junction held 3 bases outside the gene matches. In nucleotides, the CDR3 is TGCGCCAGCATTAGCGGGAGTTCAGATACGCAGTATTTT. This encodes CASISGSSDTQYF.

CDR3 residues: CAWAMGGGTEAFF. CDR3 coding DNA: TGTGCCTGGGCCATGGGGGGGGGCACTGAAGCTTTCTTT. J is TRBJ1-1 and V is TRBV30; perhaps TRBD1 as D (5 bases). Trimming removed 5 bases at V and 4 bases at J, with 14 bases between. The CDR3 loop spans 13 amino acids. Germline V gene data show CDR1 as GTSNPN and CDR2 as SVGIG (reference sequence).

The chain couples TRBV11-2 to TRBJ1-2; D is uncertain. Germline CDR1 and CDR2: SGHAT and FQNNGV. Trimming stripped 8 bases from V and 8 bases from J, with 6 bases between. This CDR3 is built from 9 residues. CDR3 coding DNA: TGTGCCAGCGGGGAGGGCTACACCTTC. Protein sequence: CASGEGYTF.

This clone has only one observation. V gene TRBV11-2 combines with J gene TRBJ2-2, with D unclear. The germline CDR1 and CDR2 sequences are SGHAT and FQNNGV. V was cut by 5 bases and J by 0 bases, with 16 bases left in between. This CDR3 has 17 residues. The CDR3 here is CASSQDLRPTNTGELFF. The CDR3 DNA follows: TGTGCCAGCAGCCAAGATCTGCGACCTACGAACACCGGGGAGCTGTTTTTT.

The table lists this clone with a count of one. The rearrangement uses TRBV7-9 and TRBJ2-1; weak D call: TRBD1 (6 bases). The CDR3 has 16 amino acids. CDR1 is SEHNR, CDR2 FQNEAQ, per germline (reference sequence). Trimming pared 3 bases from V and 6 bases from J, leaving 18 bases between. The CDR3 loop reads CASSLSNGGRSNEQFF. CDR3 sequence (DNA): TGTGCCAGCAGCTTGTCCAATGGGGGCCGATCCAATGAGCAGTTCTTC.

This clone was picked up a small number of times. The rearrangement uses TRBV6-1 and TRBJ1-2, with D unresolved. This CDR3 spans 11 amino acids. Germline lookup yields CDR1 MNHNS and CDR2 SASEGT. Trimming stripped 5 bases from V and 8 bases from J, with 9 bases between. This chain's CDR3 is CASSRTGGYTF. CDR3 nucleotides: TGTGCCAGCAGTAGGACGGGGGGCTACACCTTC.

The rearrangement uses TRBV14 and TRBJ2-1; weak D call: TRBD2 (6 bases). The V gene's germline CDR1 is SGHDN and CDR2 FVKESK. Between the trimmed V and J ends, which lost 0 bases and 10 bases, there was a span of 13 bases. The CDR3 runs 14 residues. This CDR3 reads CASSQDWGAGEQFF. For the CDR3, the DNA is TGTGCCAGCAGCCAAGATTGGGGTGCGGGAGAGCAGTTCTTC.

The V gene is TRBV27, the J gene TRBJ2-1; 11 bases are shared with TRBD2. Germline trimming cut 5 bases from V and 4 bases from J; bases unmatched to any gene: 4. CDR3 size: 15 residues. The germline V gene encodes CDR1 MNHEY and CDR2 SMNVEV (reference sequence). CDR3 DNA sequence: TGTGCCAGCAGTCACACTAGCGGGAGTTACAATGAGCAGTTCTTC. Translation gives CASSHTSGSYNEQFF.